The 19 T cell receptor beta chains below all came from one sample that was sequenced in a study of memory CD4+ T cells and cytomegalovirus serostatus. This table comes from immunoSEQ multiplex PCR, and its TCRdb copy is limited to in-frame clones, with some not included. The sample yields about 56,000 clones, about four fifths seen once. The sort gate was single viable CD3+CD4+CD8-CD45RO+ cells for memory CD4+ T cells. Input material: memory CD4+ T cells from blood. The receptors come from an adult in good health and CMV-seronegative.

The chain employs TRBV7-2 and TRBJ1-1; a possible D gene is TRBD1 (5 bases). This CDR3 is built from 13 residues. Trimming removed 6 bases at V and 11 bases at J, with 19 bases between. Germline V gene data show CDR1 as SGHTA and CDR2 as FQGNSA. In DNA, the CDR3 is TGTGCCAGCAGTTCTCTAGGGGCGCGATCGGCTTTCTTT. Residues: CASSSLGARSAFF. Full variable domain (missing parts from reference TRBV7-2 and TRBJ1-1): GAGVSQSPSNKVTEKGKDVELRCDPISGHTALYWYRQSLGQGLEFLIYFQGNSAPDKSGLPSDRFSAERTGGSVSTLTIQRTQQEDSAVYLCASSSLGARSAFFGQGTRLTVV.

The sample holds one count of this clone. Other nucleotide sequences from this sample produce the same CDR3. The V gene is TRBV14, the J gene TRBJ1-4; D unclear. Trimming left V 3 bases short and J 8 bases short, with 4 bases between. In germline, CDR1 is SGHDN, CDR2 FVKESK. CDR3 length: 11 amino acids. As DNA, the CDR3 is TGTGCCAGCAGCCACAACGAAAAACTGTTTTTT. Translated, it gives CASSHNEKLFF.

This chain links TRBV5-4 with TRBJ2-7, with 8 nucleotides matching TRBD1. CDR3 size: 14 residues. The germline CDR1 and CDR2 sequences are SGHNT and YYREEE (reference sequence). The V gene end was trimmed by 4 bases and the J gene end by 4 bases; junction bases not matched to a gene: 7. The CDR3 DNA reads TGTGCCAGCAGCAGGTCAGGGGGCACATACGAGCAGTACTTC. This translates into CASSRSGGTYEQYF.

The V gene is TRBV18, the J gene TRBJ2-7; 10 positions match TRBD2. The V and J ends lost 1 base and 3 bases, in that order; junction bases with no gene match: 3. The germline gives CDR1 KGHSH, CDR2 LQKENI. The CDR3 covers 15 residues. DNA of the CDR3: TGTGCCAGCTCACCACTAGCGGGGGGACTCTACGAGCAGTACTTC. Its translation: CASSPLAGGLYEQYF.

The CDR3 sequence: CASSFTRDTKNIQYF. For the CDR3, the DNA is TGTGCCAGCAGCTTTACAAGGGACACCAAAAACATTCAGTACTTC. The chain uses TRBV7-9 and TRBJ2-4; D is perhaps TRBD1 (6 bases). The CDR3 has 15 amino acids. Trimming stripped 3 bases from V and 2 bases from J, with 11 bases between. CDR1 SEHNR and CDR2 FQNEAQ come from the germline V gene (reference sequence).

The chain links TRBV7-9 to TRBJ2-5; 7 bases align to TRBD1. Per germline, CDR1 SEHNR and CDR2 FQNEAQ (reference sequence). The CDR3 contains 15 residues. Germline trimming cut 4 bases from V and 4 bases from J; bases unmatched to any gene: 9. DNA for the CDR3: TGTGCCAGCAGCTCCCAGACAGGGTCAGGAGAGACCCAGTACTTC. It is translated as CASSSQTGSGETQYF.

V and J are TRBV7-2 and TRBJ2-5; tentative D call: TRBD1 (6 bases). This CDR3 has 13 amino acids. Germline CDR1 reads SGHTA; CDR2 reads FQGNSA. The V end lost 6 bases, the J end lost 2 bases, and 10 bases lay between the germline ends. The CDR3 sequence is CASSRDRQETQYF. CDR3 DNA: TGTGCCAGCAGTCGTGACAGGCAAGAGACCCAGTACTTC.

The chain is built from TRBV7-3 and TRBJ2-3, with TRBD1 matching over 9 bases. V gave up 5 bases and J gave up 5 bases; unmatched junction bases: 5. This CDR3 is built from 14 residues. The V gene's germline CDR1 is SGHTA and CDR2 FQGTGA. Here the CDR3 reads CASSPTGGQDTQYF. CDR3 bases: TGTGCCAGCAGCCCGACAGGGGGGCAAGATACGCAGTATTTT. Drawing the rest from reference TRBV7-3 and TRBJ2-3, the complete variable domain is GAGVSQTPSNKVTEKGKYVELRCDPISGHTALYWYRQSLGQGPEFLIYFQGTGAADDSGLPNDRFFAVRPEGSVSTLKIQRTERGDSAVYLCASSPTGGQDTQYFGPGTRLTVL.

The chain couples TRBV6-5 to TRBJ1-3; no reliable D call. The CDR3 extends over 15 amino acids. Germline CDR1 and CDR2: MNHEY and SVGAGI. V was clipped by 7 bases and J by 4 bases, with 17 bases between them. For the CDR3, the DNA is TGTGCCAGCACCCCCTTGCCTCGTACCGGAAACACCATATATTTT. Amino acid sequence: CASTPLPRTGNTIYF.

The chain links TRBV6-6 to TRBJ1-6; 7 bases map to TRBD1. Germline values: CDR1 MNHNY, CDR2 SVGAGI (reference sequence). This CDR3 has 14 residues. Trimming removed 6 bases from V and 9 bases from J; junction bases left unmatched: 8. The chain's CDR3 is CASRRDSGGSPLHF. CDR3 sequence (DNA): TGTGCCAGCAGACGGGACAGCGGAGGTTCACCCCTCCACTTT.

This rearrangement joins TRBV11-3 to TRBJ2-3; 8 bases are a match to TRBD2. V dropped 5 bases and J dropped 3; count of bases not matched to a gene: 4. CDR1 SGHNT and CDR2 YENEEA come from the germline V gene. CDR3 length equals 14 residues. DNA for the CDR3: TGTGCCAGCAGCGAACGGGGGGGGACAGATACGCAGTATTTT. Amino acid sequence: CASSERGGTDTQYF.

This chain joins TRBV7-9 and TRBJ1-6; 11 nucleotides line up with TRBD1. J gave up 6 bases and V 6 bases, and 4 bases lay outside the gene matches. There are 15 residues in the CDR3. Per germline, CDR1 SEHNR and CDR2 FQNEAQ (reference sequence). The CDR3 loop is CASRGQGAPNSPLHF. The CDR3 DNA reads as TGTGCCAGCAGAGGACAGGGGGCACCTAATTCACCCCTCCACTTT. Filled out from reference TRBV7-9 and TRBJ1-6, the complete variable domain reads DTGVSQNPRHKITKRGQNVTFRCDPISEHNRLYWYRQTLGQGPEFLTYFQNEAQLEKSRLLSDRFSAERPKGSFSTLEIQRTEQGDSAMYLCASRGQGAPNSPLHFGNGTRLTVT.

The rearrangement uses TRBV6-6 and TRBJ1-4; D possibly corresponds to TRBD1 (6 bases). From germline, CDR1 is MNHNY and CDR2 SVGAGI (reference sequence). The CDR3 length is 13 residues. V was clipped by 9 bases and J by 8 bases, with 16 bases between them. The chain's CDR3 is CASIQGGREKLFF. The CDR3 DNA reads TGTGCCAGTATACAGGGTGGAAGGGAAAAACTGTTTTTT.

This clone has a handful of counts. This CDR3 is CASSVVGGGLFF. The CDR3 bases are TGTGCCAGCAGCGTGGTCGGTGGCGGACTGTTTTTT. V gene TRBV6-1 combines with J gene TRBJ1-4; no reliable D call. CDR1 is MNHNS and CDR2 is SASEGT in the germline V gene. The CDR3 extends over 12 amino acids. Trimming removed 6 bases at V and 13 bases at J, with 15 bases between.

This clone was detected only a few times. The V and J genes are TRBV6-1 and TRBJ1-3, with 7 bases identical to TRBD1. J was trimmed by 2 bases and V by 11 bases; bases with no gene match: 9. This CDR3 has 14 amino acids. CDR1 is MNHNS and CDR2 is SASEGT in the germline V gene. CDR3: CAGKQGTAGNTIYF. CDR3 sequence (DNA): TGTGCCGGAAAACAGGGGACGGCTGGAAACACCATATATTTT.

The chain links TRBV21-1 to TRBJ1-5; TRBD1 is the table's D call and was not checked against the DNA. TRBV21-1 is classified as a pseudogene. The CDR3 is made up of 16 amino acids. CDR3 nucleotides: TGTGCCAGCAGCAAAGTCGGGACAGTGCTCAATCAGCCCCAGCATTTT. Amino acids: CASSKVGTVLNQPQHF.

The genes are TRBV28 and TRBJ1-3; D might be TRBD1 (6 bases). The CDR3 contains 14 residues. V was shortened by 7 bases and J by 0 bases, with 10 bases between the two germline ends. Per the germline V gene, CDR1 is MDHEN and CDR2 is SYDVKM. The CDR3 nucleotides are TGTGCCAGCACCAGGGGCAGCTCTGGAAACACCATATATTTT. This sequence encodes CASTRGSSGNTIYF.

The chain recombines TRBV11-2 with TRBJ2-2; D gene unclear. The CDR3 has 14 amino acids. CDR1 and CDR2 (germline): SGHAT, FQNNGV. Between the trimmed V and J ends, which lost 3 bases and 5 bases, there was a span of 10 bases. The CDR3 loop is CASSLIRATGELFF. CDR3 coding DNA: TGTGCCAGCAGCTTGATAAGAGCAACCGGGGAGCTGTTTTTT. Full variable domain (missing parts from reference TRBV11-2 and TRBJ2-2): EAGVAQSPRYKIIEKRQSVAFWCNPISGHATLYWYQQILGQGPKLLIQFQNNGVVDDSQLPKDRFSAERLKGVDSTLKIQPAKLEDSAVYLCASSLIRATGELFFGEGSRLTVL.

The DNA of the CDR3 is TGTGCCAGCCGCTCCGGATACAGGGGGTACGAGCAGTACTTC. Translation: CASRSGYRGYEQYF. The chain has TRBV28 and TRBJ2-7, with 8 nucleotides matching TRBD1. This CDR3 contains 14 residues. Germline CDR1 is MDHEN and CDR2 is SYDVKM. V dropped 8 bases and J dropped 4; count of bases not matched to a gene: 10.